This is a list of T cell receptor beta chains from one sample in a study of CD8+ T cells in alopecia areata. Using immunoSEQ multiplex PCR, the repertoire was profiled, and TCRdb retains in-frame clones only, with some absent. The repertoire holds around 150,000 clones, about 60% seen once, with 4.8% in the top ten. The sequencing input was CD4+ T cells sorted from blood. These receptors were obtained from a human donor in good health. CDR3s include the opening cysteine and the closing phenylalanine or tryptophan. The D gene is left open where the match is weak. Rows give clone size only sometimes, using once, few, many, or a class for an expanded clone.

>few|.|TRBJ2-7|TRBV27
CASRPGTHRSYEQYF
TGTGCCAGCAGACCCGGGACCCACCGAAGCTACGAGCAGTACTTC
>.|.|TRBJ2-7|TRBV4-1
CASSQVSYEQYF
TGCGCCAGCAGCCAAGTTTCCTACGAGCAGTACTTC
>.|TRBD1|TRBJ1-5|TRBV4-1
CASSPYRDRAQPQHF
TGCGCCAGCAGCCCCTACCGGGACAGGGCTCAGCCCCAGCATTTT
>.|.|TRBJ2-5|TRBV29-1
CSVGRSRGGETQYF
TGCAGCGTTGGTCGGTCCAGGGGGGGCGAGACCCAGTACTTC
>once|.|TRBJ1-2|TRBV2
CASGRTGNFRPGYTF
TGTGCCAGCGGGAGAACAGGGAACTTCAGACCAGGCTACACCTTC
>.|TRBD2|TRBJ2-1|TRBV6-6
CASSKTSVVHEQFF
TGTGCCAGCAGTAAGACTAGCGTCGTGCATGAGCAGTTCTTC
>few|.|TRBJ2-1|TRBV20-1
CSAGGRNEQFF
TGCAGTGCTGGGGGTCGGAATGAGCAGTTCTTC
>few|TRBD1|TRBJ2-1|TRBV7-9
CASSFRAGTGGYNEQFF
TGTGCCAGCAGCTTTCGCGCGGGGACAGGAGGGTACAATGAGCAGTTCTTC
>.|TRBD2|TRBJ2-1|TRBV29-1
CSVEPTSGAAYNEQFF
TGCAGCGTTGAGCCAACTAGCGGCGCTGCCTACAATGAGCAGTTCTTC
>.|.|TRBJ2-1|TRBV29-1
CSVEGRTTWDNEQFF
TGCAGCGTTGAAGGAAGGACCACCTGGGACAATGAGCAGTTCTTC
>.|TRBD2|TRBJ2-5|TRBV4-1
CASSQDRAGGGGETQYF
TGCGCCAGCAGCCAAGATCGGGCTGGCGGGGGGGGAGAGACCCAGTACTTC
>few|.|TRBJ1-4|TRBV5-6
CASSLEGRSEKLFF
TGTGCCAGCAGCTTGGAGGGGCGGAGTGAAAAACTGTTTTTT
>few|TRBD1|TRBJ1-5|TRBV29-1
CSVGQGLNQPQHF
TGCAGCGTCGGACAGGGCCTAAATCAGCCCCAGCATTTT
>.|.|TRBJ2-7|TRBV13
CAIPARAEGYEQYF
TGTGCCATCCCCGCCAGGGCTGAGGGCTACGAGCAGTACTTC
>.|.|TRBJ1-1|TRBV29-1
CSVGSASGITEAFF
TGCAGCGTTGGATCAGCTTCGGGGATCACTGAAGCTTTCTTT
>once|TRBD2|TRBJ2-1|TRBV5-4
CASSLGSSGRDEQFF
TGTGCCAGCAGCTTGGGGTCTAGCGGGAGGGATGAGCAGTTCTTC
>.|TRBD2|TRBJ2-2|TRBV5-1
CASSLSGIGTGELFF
TGCGCCAGCAGCCTTAGCGGGATCGGCACCGGGGAGCTGTTTTTT
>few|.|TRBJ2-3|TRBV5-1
CASSWGTDTQYF
TGCGCCAGCAGCTGGGGCACAGATACGCAGTATTTT
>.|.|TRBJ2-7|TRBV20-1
CSWAQASEQYF
TGCTCCTGGGCACAGGCGAGCGAGCAGTACTTC
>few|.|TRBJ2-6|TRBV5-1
CASSPGTSGANVLTF
TGCGCCAGCAGCCCGGGGACCTCTGGGGCCAACGTCCTGACTTTC
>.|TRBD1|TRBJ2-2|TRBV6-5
CASSQDRGTGELFF
TGTGCCAGCAGCCAAGACAGGGGCACCGGGGAGCTGTTTTTT
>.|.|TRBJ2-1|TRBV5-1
CASGGGAEGNEQFF
TGCGCCAGCGGTGGGGGGGCCGAGGGCAATGAGCAGTTCTTC
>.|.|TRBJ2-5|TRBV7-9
CASSLPTLQETQYF
TGTGCCAGCAGCTTACCGACACTGCAAGAGACCCAGTACTTC
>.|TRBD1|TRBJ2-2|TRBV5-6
CASSQTGGYTGELFF
TGTGCCAGCAGCCAGACAGGGGGGTATACCGGGGAGCTGTTTTTT
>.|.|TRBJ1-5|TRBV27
CASSGRINQPQHF
TGTGCCAGCAGTGGACGGATCAATCAGCCCCAGCATTTT
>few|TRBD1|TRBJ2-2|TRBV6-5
CASSRGQGNTGELFF
TGTGCCAGCAGTCGAGGACAGGGGAACACCGGGGAGCTGTTTTTT
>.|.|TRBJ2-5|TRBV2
CASSEGGQGKQETQYF
TGTGCCAGCAGTGAAGGCGGCCAGGGTAAACAAGAGACCCAGTACTTC
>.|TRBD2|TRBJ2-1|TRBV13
CASSMRTSGSRFF
TGTGCCAGCAGCATGCGGACTAGCGGGAGTCGTTTCTTC
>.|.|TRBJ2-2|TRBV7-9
CASSVSGLATGELFF
TGTGCCAGCAGCGTCTCAGGGCTGGCCACCGGGGAGCTGTTTTTT